This T cell receptor (beta chain) was sequenced for a study of tumor-infiltrating lymphocytes in primary liver carcinoma. The overall study: Resection treated the patients' primary liver carcinoma. Findings and caveats of the study: A significantly higher top-250-clone fraction was recorded for tumors than for blood (p = 0.039).

Reverse transcription of around 500 ng total RNA with a constant-region primer produced TCR beta cDNA. Library construction for TCR beta comprised three nested multiplex PCR rounds performed with slightly modified ARM-PCR. A C-beta reverse primer was combined with TRBV1-TRBV30 forward primers in the first two PCR rounds, and each round had approximately 9 cycles. MiXCR, applied by TCRdb to the multiplex PCR reads, yields one record per CDR3 protein. The table includes hundreds of thousands of distinct CDR3 sequences, roughly three fifths detected once. Alongside blood RNA obtained from unsorted whole blood, germline DNA was also extracted. The CDR3 is made up of 16 amino acids. Germline V gene data show CDR1 as MNHEY and CDR2 as SVGEGT. With respect to this clonotype: Antigen unknown. A much larger clone differs from this one at a single base, so this may be a read error.

The V gene is TRBV6-2 or TRBV6-3, the J gene TRBJ2-1, with 8 bases aligning to TRBD2. Sequencing input: peripheral blood. The TCR was taken from a woman in her 30s with primary liver carcinoma and hepatitis B virus infection. CDR3 sequence reads: CASSYSVTSEENEQSF. The CDR3 bases are TGTGCCAGCAGTTACTCGGTGACTAGCGAAGAAAATGAGCAGTCCTTC.